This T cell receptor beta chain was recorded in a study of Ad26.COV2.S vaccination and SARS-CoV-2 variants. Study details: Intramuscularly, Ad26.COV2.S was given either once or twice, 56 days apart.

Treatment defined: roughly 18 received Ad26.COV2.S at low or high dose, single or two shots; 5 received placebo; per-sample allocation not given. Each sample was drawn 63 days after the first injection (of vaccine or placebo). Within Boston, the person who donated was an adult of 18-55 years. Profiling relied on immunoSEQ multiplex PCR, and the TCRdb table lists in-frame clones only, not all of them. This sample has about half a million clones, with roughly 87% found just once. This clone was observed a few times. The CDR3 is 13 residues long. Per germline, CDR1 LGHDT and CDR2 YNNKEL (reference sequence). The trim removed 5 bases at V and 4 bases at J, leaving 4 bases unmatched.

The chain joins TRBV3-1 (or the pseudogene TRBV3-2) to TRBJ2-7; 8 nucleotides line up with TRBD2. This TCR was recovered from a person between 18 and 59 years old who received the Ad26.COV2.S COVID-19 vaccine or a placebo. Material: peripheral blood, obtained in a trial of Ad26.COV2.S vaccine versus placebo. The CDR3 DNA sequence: TGTGCCAGCAGCGAACTAGCGGCGTACGAGCAGTACTTC. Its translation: CASSELAAYEQYF.